This T cell receptor beta chain was found in a study of CD8 T cells in Susac syndrome. Trimming removed 0 bases at V and 7 bases at J, with 16 bases between. Germline assignment: CDR1 DFQATT and CDR2 SNEGSKA (reference sequence). CDR3 size: 15 residues. A quantity of about 0.45 to 1 ug RNA underwent reverse transcription using random hexamers. TCRdb redid the calling of the immunoSEQ multiplex PCR reads with MiXCR, one entry per CDR3 protein. The data hold more than 55,000 distinct CDR3 sequences, with just over 95% observed a single time. A single count supports this clonotype. V gene TRBV20-1 combines with J gene TRBJ1-5; D is possibly TRBD1 (5 bases). Sequencing input: CD4+ T cells from PBMCs. The source is a human donor with multiple sclerosis. The CDR3 coding sequence is TGCAGTGCTAGAGATCGTGGTTCAGGGCACCAGCCCCAGCATTTT. It specifies CSARDRGSGHQPQHF.